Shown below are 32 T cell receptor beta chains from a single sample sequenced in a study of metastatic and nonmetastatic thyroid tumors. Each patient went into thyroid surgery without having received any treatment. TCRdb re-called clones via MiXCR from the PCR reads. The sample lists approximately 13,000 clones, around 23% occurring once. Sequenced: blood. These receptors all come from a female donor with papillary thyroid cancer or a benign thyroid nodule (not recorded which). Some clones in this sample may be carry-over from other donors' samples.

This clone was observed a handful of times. The CDR3 reads CASSMGHTGELFF. The CDR3 DNA is TGTGCCAGTAGTATGGGGCACACCGGGGAGCTGTTTTTT. The chain carries TRBV19 and TRBJ2-2, with D possibly matching TRBD1 (5 bases). Germline lookup yields CDR1 LNHDA and CDR2 SQIVND (reference sequence). This CDR3 region has 13 residues. Trimming took off 3 bases at V and 3 bases at J, with 5 bases between the two ends.

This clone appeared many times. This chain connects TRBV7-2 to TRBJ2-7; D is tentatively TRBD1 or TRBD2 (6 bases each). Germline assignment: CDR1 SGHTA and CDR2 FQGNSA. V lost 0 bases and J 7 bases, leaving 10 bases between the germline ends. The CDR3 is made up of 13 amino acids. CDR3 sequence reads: CASSLARGAEQYV. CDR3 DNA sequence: TGTGCCAGCAGCTTAGCGAGGGGGGCGGAGCAGTACGTC.

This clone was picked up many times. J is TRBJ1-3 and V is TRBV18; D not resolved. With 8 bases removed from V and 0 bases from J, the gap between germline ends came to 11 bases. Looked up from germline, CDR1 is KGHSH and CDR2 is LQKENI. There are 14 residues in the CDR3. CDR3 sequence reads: CASRVVVSGNTIYF. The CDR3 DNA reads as TGTGCCAGCCGGGTTGTTGTCTCTGGAAACACCATATATTTT.

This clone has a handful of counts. CDR3 DNA sequence: TGTGCCATCAGCCCTCTTAGCGGATCGAACACCGGGGAGCTGTTTTTT. It encodes CAISPLSGSNTGELFF. The chain combines TRBV10-3 with TRBJ2-2; tentative D call: TRBD2 (6 bases). Germline CDR1 reads ENHRY; CDR2 reads SYGVKD. The V and J ends lost 6 bases and 0 bases respectively, with 14 bases between them. The CDR3 runs to 16 residues.

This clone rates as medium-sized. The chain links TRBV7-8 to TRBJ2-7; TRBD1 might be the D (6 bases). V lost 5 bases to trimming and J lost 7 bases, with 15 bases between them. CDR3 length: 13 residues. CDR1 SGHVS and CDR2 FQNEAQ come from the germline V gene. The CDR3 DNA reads TGTGCCAGCAGCGAGCAGGGGTTAGGGGAGCAGTACGTC. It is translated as CASSEQGLGEQYV.

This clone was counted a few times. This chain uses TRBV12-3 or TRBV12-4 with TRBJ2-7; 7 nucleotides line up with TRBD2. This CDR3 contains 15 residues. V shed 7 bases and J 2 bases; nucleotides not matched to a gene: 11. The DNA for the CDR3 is TGTGCCAGCATTTTGCTAGCGGTAGGGCCCTACGAGCAGTACGTC. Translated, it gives CASILLAVGPYEQYV.

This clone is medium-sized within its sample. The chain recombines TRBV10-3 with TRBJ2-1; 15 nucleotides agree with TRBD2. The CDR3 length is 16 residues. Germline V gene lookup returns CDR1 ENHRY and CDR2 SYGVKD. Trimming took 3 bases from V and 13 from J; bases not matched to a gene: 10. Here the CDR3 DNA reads TGTGCCATCAGTGACCTGGGACTAGCGGGAGGAGTTCGCCAGTTCTTC. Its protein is CAISDLGLAGGVRQFF.

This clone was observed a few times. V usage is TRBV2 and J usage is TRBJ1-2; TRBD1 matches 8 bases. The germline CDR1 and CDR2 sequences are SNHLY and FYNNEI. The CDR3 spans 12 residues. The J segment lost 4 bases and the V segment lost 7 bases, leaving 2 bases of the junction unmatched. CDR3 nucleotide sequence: TGTGCCAGCACTACAGGGGGCTATGGCTACACCTTC. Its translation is CASTTGGYGYTF.

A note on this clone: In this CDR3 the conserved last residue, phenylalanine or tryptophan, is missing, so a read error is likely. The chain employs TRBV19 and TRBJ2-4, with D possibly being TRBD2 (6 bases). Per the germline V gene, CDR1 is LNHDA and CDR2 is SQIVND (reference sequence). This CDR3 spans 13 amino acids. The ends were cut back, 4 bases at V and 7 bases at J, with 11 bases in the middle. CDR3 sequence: CASSRNSGNIQYS. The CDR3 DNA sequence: TGTGCCAGTAGTAGGAATAGCGGCAACATTCAGTACTCC.

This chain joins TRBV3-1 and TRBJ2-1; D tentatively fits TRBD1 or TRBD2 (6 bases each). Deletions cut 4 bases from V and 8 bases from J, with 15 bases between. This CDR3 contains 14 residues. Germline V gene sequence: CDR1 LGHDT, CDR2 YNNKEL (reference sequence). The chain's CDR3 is CASSLLGGAYEQFF. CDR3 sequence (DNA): TGTGCCAGCAGCCTTCTCGGGGGCGCATATGAGCAGTTCTTC.

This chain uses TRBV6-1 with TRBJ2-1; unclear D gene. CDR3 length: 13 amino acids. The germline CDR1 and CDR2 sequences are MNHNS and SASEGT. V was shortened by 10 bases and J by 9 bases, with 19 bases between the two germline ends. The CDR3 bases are TGTGCCACCGCGTCTACAGCTACGGGTGAGCAGTTCTTC. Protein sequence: CATASTATGEQFF.

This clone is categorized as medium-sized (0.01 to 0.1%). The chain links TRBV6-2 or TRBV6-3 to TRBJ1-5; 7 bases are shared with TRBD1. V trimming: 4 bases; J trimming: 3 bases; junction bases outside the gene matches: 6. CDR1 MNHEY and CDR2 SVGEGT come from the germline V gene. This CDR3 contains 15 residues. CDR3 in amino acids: CASSSDRASNQPQHF. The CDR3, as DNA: TGTGCCAGCAGTTCAGACAGGGCCTCCAATCAGCCCCAGCATTTT.

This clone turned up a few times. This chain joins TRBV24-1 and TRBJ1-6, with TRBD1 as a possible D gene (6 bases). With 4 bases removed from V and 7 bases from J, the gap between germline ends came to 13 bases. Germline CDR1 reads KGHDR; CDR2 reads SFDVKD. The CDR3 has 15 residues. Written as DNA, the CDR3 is TGTGCCACCAGTGAAAGAGGACAGATCAATTCACCCCTCCACTTT. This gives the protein CATSERGQINSPLHF.

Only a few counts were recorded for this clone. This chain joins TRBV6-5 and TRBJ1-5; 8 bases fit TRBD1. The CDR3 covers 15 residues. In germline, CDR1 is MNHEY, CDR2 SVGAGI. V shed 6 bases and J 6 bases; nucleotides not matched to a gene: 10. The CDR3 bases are TGTGCCAGCAGCTTAGGACAGGGCTTTTTTCAGCCCCAGCATTTT. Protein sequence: CASSLGQGFFQPQHF.

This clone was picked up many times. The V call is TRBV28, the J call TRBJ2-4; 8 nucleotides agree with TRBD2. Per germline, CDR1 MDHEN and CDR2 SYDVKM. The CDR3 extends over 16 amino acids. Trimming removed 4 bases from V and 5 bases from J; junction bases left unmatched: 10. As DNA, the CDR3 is TGTGCCAGCAGTTCAGACGCGGGGGGAGGGGAAAACATTCAGTACTTC. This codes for CASSSDAGGGENIQYF. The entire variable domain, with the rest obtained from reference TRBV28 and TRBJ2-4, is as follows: DVKVTQSSRYLVKRTGEKVFLECVQDMDHENMFWYRQDPGLGLRLIYFSYDVKMKEKGDIPEGYSVSREKKERFSLILESASTNQTSMYLCASSSDAGGGENIQYFGAGTRLSVL.

As DNA, the CDR3 is TGTGCCAGGACCACCCATGGTGGTCTCCCCATATATTTT. Its translation: CARTTHGGLPIYF. The rearrangement joins TRBV28 to TRBJ1-3, with D hard to call. The length of the CDR3 is 13 residues. Germline V gene data show CDR1 as MDHEN and CDR2 as SYDVKM. Trimming shortened V by 9 bases and J by 11 bases, and 20 bases separated the two germline ends.

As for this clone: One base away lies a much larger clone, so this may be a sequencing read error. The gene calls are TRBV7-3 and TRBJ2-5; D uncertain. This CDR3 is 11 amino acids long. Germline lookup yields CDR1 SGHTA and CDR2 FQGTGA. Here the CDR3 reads CASSLQETQYF. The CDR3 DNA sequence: TGTGCCAGTAGCTTACAAGAGACCCAGTACTTC.

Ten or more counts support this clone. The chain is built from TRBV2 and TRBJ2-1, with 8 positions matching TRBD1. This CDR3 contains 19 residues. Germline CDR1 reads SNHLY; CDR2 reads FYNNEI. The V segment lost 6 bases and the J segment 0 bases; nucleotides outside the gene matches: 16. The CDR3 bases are TGTGCCAGCAGGGAATTTAACCCGGGACAGGTGAGCTCCTACAATGAGCAGTTCTTC. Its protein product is CASREFNPGQVSSYNEQFF.

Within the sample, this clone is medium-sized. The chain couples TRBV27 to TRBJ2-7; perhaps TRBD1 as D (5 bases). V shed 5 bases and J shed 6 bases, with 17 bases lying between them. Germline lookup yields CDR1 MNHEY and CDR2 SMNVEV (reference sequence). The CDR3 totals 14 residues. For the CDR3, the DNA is TGTGCCAGCAGTCCCTACCCAGGGAAGCTCGAGCAGTACTTC. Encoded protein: CASSPYPGKLEQYF.

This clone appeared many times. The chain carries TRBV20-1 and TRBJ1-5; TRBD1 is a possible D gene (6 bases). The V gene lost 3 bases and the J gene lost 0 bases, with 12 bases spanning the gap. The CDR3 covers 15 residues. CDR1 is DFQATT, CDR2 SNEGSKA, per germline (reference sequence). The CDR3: CSARTGQYSNQPQHF. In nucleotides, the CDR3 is TGCAGTGCTAGGACAGGCCAATATAGCAATCAGCCCCAGCATTTT.

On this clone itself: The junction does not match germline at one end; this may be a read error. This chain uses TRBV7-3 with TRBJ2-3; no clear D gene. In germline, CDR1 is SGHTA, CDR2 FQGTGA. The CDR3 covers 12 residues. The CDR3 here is CAGRSDTDTQYF. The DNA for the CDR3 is TGTGCCGGCAGGAGCGACACAGATACGCAGTACTTT. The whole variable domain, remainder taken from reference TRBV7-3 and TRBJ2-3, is GAGVSQTPSNKVTEKGKYVELRCDPISGHTALYWYRQSLGQGPEFLIYFQGTGAADDSGLPNDRFFAVRPEGSVSTLKIQRTERGDSAVYLCAGRSDTDTQYFGPGTRLTVL.

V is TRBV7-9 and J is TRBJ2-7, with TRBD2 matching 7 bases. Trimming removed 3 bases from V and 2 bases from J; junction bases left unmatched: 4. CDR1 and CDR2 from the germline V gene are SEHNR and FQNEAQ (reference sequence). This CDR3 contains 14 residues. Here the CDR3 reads CASSLGGNPYEQYF. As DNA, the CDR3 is TGTGCCAGCAGCTTGGGGGGGAACCCCTACGAGCAGTACTTC. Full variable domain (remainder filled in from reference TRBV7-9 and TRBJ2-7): DTGVSQNPRHKITKRGQNVTFRCDPISEHNRLYWYRQTLGQGPEFLTYFQNEAQLEKSRLLSDRFSAERPKGSFSTLEIQRTEQGDSAMYLCASSLGGNPYEQYFGPGTRLTVT.

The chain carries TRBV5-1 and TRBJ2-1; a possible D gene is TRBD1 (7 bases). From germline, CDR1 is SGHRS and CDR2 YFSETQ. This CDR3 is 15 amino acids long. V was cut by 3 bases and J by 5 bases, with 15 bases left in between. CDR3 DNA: TGCGCCAGCAGCTGGGTAGGGGGCGGGAACAATGAGCAGTTCTTC. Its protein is CASSWVGGGNNEQFF. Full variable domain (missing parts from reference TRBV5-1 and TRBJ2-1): KAGVTQTPRYLIKTRGQQVTLSCSPISGHRSVSWYQQTPGQGLQFLFEYFSETQRNKGNFPGRFSGRQFSNSRSEMNVSTLELGDSALYLCASSWVGGGNNEQFFGPGTRLTVL.

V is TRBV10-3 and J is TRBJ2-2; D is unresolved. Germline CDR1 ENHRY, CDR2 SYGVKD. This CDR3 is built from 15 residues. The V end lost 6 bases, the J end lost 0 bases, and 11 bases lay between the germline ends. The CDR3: CAISLDLANTGELFF. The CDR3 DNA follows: TGTGCCATCAGCCTGGACCTTGCGAACACCGGGGAGCTGTTTTTT.

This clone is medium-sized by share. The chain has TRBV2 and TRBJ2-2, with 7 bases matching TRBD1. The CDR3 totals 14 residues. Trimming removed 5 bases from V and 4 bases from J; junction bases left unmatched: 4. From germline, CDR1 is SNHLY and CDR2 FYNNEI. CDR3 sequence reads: CASSPDRVTGELFF. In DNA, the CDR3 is TGTGCCAGCAGTCCTGACAGGGTCACCGGGGAGCTGTTTTTT.

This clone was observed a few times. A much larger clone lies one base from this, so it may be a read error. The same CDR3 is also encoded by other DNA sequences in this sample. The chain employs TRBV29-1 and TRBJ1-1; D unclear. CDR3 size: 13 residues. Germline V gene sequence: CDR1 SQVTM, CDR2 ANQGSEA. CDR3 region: CSVDRQQNTEAFF. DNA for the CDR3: TGCAGTGTTGATAGGCAGCAGAACACTGAAGCTTTCTTT.

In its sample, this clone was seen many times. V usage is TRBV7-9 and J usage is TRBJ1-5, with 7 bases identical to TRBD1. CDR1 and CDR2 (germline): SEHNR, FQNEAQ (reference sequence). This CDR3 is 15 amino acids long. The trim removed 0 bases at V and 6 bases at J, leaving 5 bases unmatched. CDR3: CASSLAGGTTQPQHF. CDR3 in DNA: TGTGCCAGCAGCTTAGCAGGGGGCACCACTCAGCCCCAGCATTTT.

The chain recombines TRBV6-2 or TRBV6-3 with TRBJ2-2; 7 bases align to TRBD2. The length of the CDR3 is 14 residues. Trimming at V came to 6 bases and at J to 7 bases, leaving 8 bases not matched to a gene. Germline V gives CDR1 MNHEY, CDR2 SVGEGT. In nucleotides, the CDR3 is TGTGCCAGCAGCCCCACTGGGGAGGGCGGGGAGCTGTTTTTT. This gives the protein CASSPTGEGGELFF.

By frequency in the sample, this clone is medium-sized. CDR3 protein: CASSFEANYEQYF. The DNA for the CDR3 is TGTGCCAGCAGCTTCGAGGCCAACTACGAGCAGTACTTC. This chain joins TRBV7-8 and TRBJ2-7; D gene unclear. From germline, CDR1 is SGHVS and CDR2 FQNEAQ. Deletions cut 3 bases from V and 3 bases from J, with 9 bases between. CDR3 length equals 13 residues.

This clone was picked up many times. CDR3 DNA sequence: TGTGCCAGCACCCCGTGGAGGGCCACAGATACGCAGTATTTT. Its protein is CASTPWRATDTQYF. V and J are TRBV5-6 and TRBJ2-3, with D possibly TRBD2 on 6 matching bases. V dropped 6 bases and J dropped 2 bases, with 13 bases sitting between them. The germline CDR1 and CDR2 sequences are SGHDT and YYEEEE. This CDR3 is 14 amino acids long.

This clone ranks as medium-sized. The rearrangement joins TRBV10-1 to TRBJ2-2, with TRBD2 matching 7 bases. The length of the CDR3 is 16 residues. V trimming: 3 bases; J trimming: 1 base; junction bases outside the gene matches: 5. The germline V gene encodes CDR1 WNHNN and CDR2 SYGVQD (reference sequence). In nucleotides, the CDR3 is TGCGCCAGCAGTGAACAGCGGGGCCTGAACACCGGGGAGCTGTTTTTT. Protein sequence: CASSEQRGLNTGELFF.

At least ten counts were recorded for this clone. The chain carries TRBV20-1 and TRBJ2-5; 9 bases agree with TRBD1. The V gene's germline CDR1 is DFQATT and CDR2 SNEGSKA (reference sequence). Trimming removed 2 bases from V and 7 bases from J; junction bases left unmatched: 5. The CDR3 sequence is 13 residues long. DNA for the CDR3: TGCAGTGCTAGACGGACAGGGGAGGGGACCCAGTACTTC. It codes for CSARRTGEGTQYF.